The source of this T cell receptor beta chain is a study of T cells in women clearing cervical HPV infection. Study-level information: Controls gave blood once infection was undetectable; cases at lesion identification.

Notes on this clone: The sequenced fragment ends 3 residues before the CDR3 boundary, so the rest is inferred from the germline J gene.

CDR3 length: 21 residues. Germline V gene sequence: CDR1 SGHRS, CDR2 YFSETQ. The ends lost 3 bases at V and 3 bases at J; junction bases unmatched: 20. The protocol was immunoSEQ multiplex PCR, while the TCRdb copy is restricted to in-frame clones and leaves out a portion. The ten top clones account for 0.95% to 1%, within a sample of 40,000 to 60,000 clones. The chain couples TRBV5-1 to TRBJ2-2, with TRBD1 matching over 10 bases. The specimen sequenced was blood buffy coat. The source is a woman aged 18-69 years with a cervical HPV16 infection that either progressed to CIN3+ or cleared (not recorded which). This chain's CDR3 is CASSWPSTDRGRDPYTGELFF. The sequenced part of the CDR3 DNA is TGCGCCAGCAGCTGGCCTTCCACCGACAGGGGGCGGGACCCATACACCGGGGAG.